Below, 30 T cell receptor beta chains from the same sample are listed, as sequenced in a study of T cell responses to AZD1222 COVID-19 vaccine. Assay used: immunoSEQ multiplex PCR; TCRdb lists only in-frame clones, some missing. The table records 86,000 or so clones, about nine tenths of them present only once. The specimen was peripheral blood, collected 28 days after the second AZD1222 dose. These receptors all come from an adult who received the AZD1222 COVID-19 vaccine.

The CDR3 DNA reads TGTGCCAGCAGTGCAAACTATGCACAGTTTGGGGACTATGGCTACACCTTC. Residues: CASSANYAQFGDYGYTF. The chain couples TRBV6-1 to TRBJ1-2, with D uncertain. Trimming took off 4 bases at V and 3 bases at J, with 21 bases between the two ends. Germline lookup yields CDR1 MNHNS and CDR2 SASEGT. CDR3 size: 17 residues.

This rearrangement joins TRBV5-6 to TRBJ2-6, with 8 positions matching TRBD1. The V segment lost 4 bases and the J segment 0 bases; nucleotides outside the gene matches: 12. This CDR3 is 19 amino acids long. CDR1 SGHDT and CDR2 YYEEEE come from the germline V gene. The CDR3 nucleotides read TGTGCCAGCAGCCAATATTTCCGGGACAGGCCCTCTGGGGCCAACGTCCTGACTTTC. Translation: CASSQYFRDRPSGANVLTF.

This chain connects TRBV11-2 to TRBJ1-2, with a weak D call TRBD1 (6 bases). The CDR3 length is 16 residues. Germline CDR1 and CDR2: SGHAT and FQNNGV. The V gene lost 5 bases and the J gene lost 5 bases, with 21 bases spanning the gap. CDR3 loop: CASSRGRYQGPYGYTF. As DNA, the CDR3 is TGTGCCAGCAGCCGAGGACGTTATCAGGGGCCTTATGGCTACACCTTC.

The rearrangement uses TRBV18 and TRBJ2-1, with no clear D. The CDR3 spans 17 residues. The germline V gene encodes CDR1 KGHSH and CDR2 LQKENI. Trimming removed 1 base at V and 4 bases at J, with 17 bases between. The CDR3 sequence is CASSPLNLGLRYNEQFF. CDR3 DNA sequence: TGTGCCAGCTCACCACTAAATCTGGGGTTACGTTACAATGAGCAGTTCTTC.

This sequence joins TRBV7-9 and TRBJ1-1; D unresolved. CDR3 length equals 14 residues. V lost 1 base, J lost 4 bases, and 10 bases lay in between. Germline CDR1 is SEHNR and CDR2 is FQNEAQ (reference sequence). This CDR3 reads CASSLVQSGTEAFF. CDR3 bases: TGTGCCAGCAGCTTAGTTCAGAGTGGCACTGAAGCTTTCTTT. Full variable domain (remainder filled in from reference TRBV7-9 and TRBJ1-1): DTGVSQNPRHKITKRGQNVTFRCDPISEHNRLYWYRQTLGQGPEFLTYFQNEAQLEKSRLLSDRFSAERPKGSFSTLEIQRTEQGDSAMYLCASSLVQSGTEAFFGQGTRLTVV.

The chain carries TRBV6-5 and TRBJ1-1; D ambiguous. This CDR3 comprises 14 residues. CDR1 MNHEY and CDR2 SVGAGI come from the germline V gene. The V end lost 7 bases, the J end lost 1 base, and 13 bases lay between the germline ends. CDR3 coding DNA: TGTGCCAGCATAGTCGGACGGGCGAACACTGAAGCTTTCTTT. Translated: CASIVGRANTEAFF.

This clone has only one observation. The rearrangement links TRBV7-9 to TRBJ2-5, with D unclear. The CDR3 is 18 residues long. Germline assignment: CDR1 SEHNR and CDR2 FQNEAQ (reference sequence). Trimming stripped 1 base from V and 1 base from J, with 19 bases between. The CDR3 here is CASSLGESGPLGQETQYF. The CDR3 nucleotides read TGTGCCAGCAGCTTAGGAGAGTCGGGTCCTCTAGGCCAAGAGACCCAGTACTTC.

This clone was seen more than once but under ten times. The chain uses TRBV6-5 and TRBJ1-2, with D possibly matching TRBD1 (6 bases). V dropped 6 bases and J dropped 4 bases, with 15 bases sitting between them. This CDR3 contains 14 residues. Looked up from germline, CDR1 is MNHEY and CDR2 is SVGAGI. The CDR3 sequence is CASSPETGFYGYTF. In nucleotides, the CDR3 is TGTGCCAGCAGCCCCGAAACAGGGTTCTATGGCTACACCTTC.

This clone was counted a few times. V is TRBV7-2 and J is TRBJ2-3; no definite D call. CDR3 size: 14 residues. Per germline, CDR1 SGHTA and CDR2 FQGNSA. Trimming removed 7 bases from V and 0 bases from J, with 11 bases in between. In DNA, the CDR3 is TGTGCCAGCAAAATCGCGTCTAGCACAGATACGCAGTATTTT. It translates to CASKIASSTDTQYF.

The chain links TRBV27 to TRBJ2-7; 9 bases align to TRBD2. The CDR3 contains 15 residues. The junction had 6 bases not matched to a gene; V was cut back by 6 bases and J by 0 bases. The germline V gene encodes CDR1 MNHEY and CDR2 SMNVEV (reference sequence). CDR3 DNA sequence: TGTGCCAGCAGCTCTAGCGGGATACACTCCTACGAGCAGTACTTC. This encodes CASSSSGIHSYEQYF.

The chain links TRBV5-1 to TRBJ2-2; 7 bases match TRBD1. The germline gives CDR1 SGHRS, CDR2 YFSETQ. CDR3 length equals 16 residues. V gave up 2 bases and J gave up 6 bases; unmatched junction bases: 10. CDR3 sequence reads: CASSFILTGAAGELFF. In DNA form, the CDR3 reads TGCGCCAGCAGCTTCATACTAACAGGGGCGGCCGGGGAGCTGTTTTTT.

This chain links TRBV27 with TRBJ2-7, with TRBD2 as a possible D gene (5 bases). V was clipped by 3 bases and J by 4 bases, with 13 bases between them. The CDR3 has 14 amino acids. Germline V gene lookup returns CDR1 MNHEY and CDR2 SMNVEV (reference sequence). In DNA, the CDR3 is TGTGCCAGCAGTTTGGGCCGGGAAAAGTACGAGCAGTACTTC. Protein: CASSLGREKYEQYF.

The gene calls are TRBV11-2 and TRBJ1-2, with no clear D. The CDR3 loop spans 14 amino acids. CDR1 and CDR2 (germline): SGHAT, FQNNGV. The V end was cut by 0 bases, the J end by 3 bases, with 8 bases between. The CDR3 DNA is TGTGCCAGCAGCTTAGAGGCGGATGACTATGGCTACACCTTC. It codes for CASSLEADDYGYTF.

The gene calls are TRBV27 and TRBJ2-2, with TRBD2 as a possible D gene (5 bases). Germline V gives CDR1 MNHEY, CDR2 SMNVEV (reference sequence). V lost 5 bases, J lost 7 bases, and 17 bases lay in between. There are 15 residues in the CDR3. Here the CDR3 reads CASSPRGQLGGELFF. The CDR3 bases are TGTGCCAGCAGTCCTCGGGGTCAGTTGGGCGGGGAGCTGTTTTTT.

The chain joins TRBV5-1 to TRBJ2-5, with 7 bases matching TRBD1. Germline CDR1 reads SGHRS; CDR2 reads YFSETQ. Trimming at V came to 4 bases and at J to 1 base, leaving 4 bases not matched to a gene. CDR3 length: 14 amino acids. CDR3 sequence reads: CASSIGDSQETQYF. CDR3 coding DNA: TGCGCCAGCAGCATAGGGGACAGCCAAGAGACCCAGTACTTC.

This chain connects TRBV7-9 to TRBJ1-1; D is ambiguous. V dropped 2 bases and J dropped 0 bases, with 19 bases sitting between them. Germline lookup yields CDR1 SEHNR and CDR2 FQNEAQ (reference sequence). The CDR3 runs 18 residues. CDR3: CASSLPSTGTILNTEAFF. The CDR3 nucleotides read TGTGCCAGCAGCTTACCGTCGACGGGTACTATTCTGAACACTGAAGCTTTCTTT.

The rearrangement uses TRBV19 and TRBJ2-5, with TRBD1 matching over 9 bases. There are 15 residues in the CDR3. The trim removed 2 bases at V and 5 bases at J, leaving 6 bases unmatched. CDR1 is LNHDA, CDR2 SQIVND, per germline (reference sequence). The CDR3 region has the DNA TGTGCCAGTAGTATATTGGACAGGGGAATGGAGACCCAGTACTTC. Amino acids: CASSILDRGMETQYF.

The gene calls are TRBV6-4 and TRBJ2-3, with D possibly matching TRBD1 (5 bases). V lost 2 bases and J 8 bases, leaving 17 bases between the germline ends. The CDR3 is 15 amino acids. Germline V gene lookup returns CDR1 MRHNA and CDR2 SNTAGT. This CDR3 is CASSDRIGALATQYF. CDR3 DNA: TGTGCCAGCAGTGACAGGATTGGGGCACTTGCTACGCAGTATTTT.

This sequence joins TRBV4-1 and TRBJ1-1; unclear D gene. V lost 1 base, J lost 1 base, and 7 bases lay in between. The germline CDR1 and CDR2 sequences are MGHRA and YSYEKL. The CDR3 loop spans 14 amino acids. CDR3 coding DNA: TGCGCCAGCAGCCAAGTGTGGGGGAACACTGAAGCTTTCTTT. Translating gives CASSQVWGNTEAFF.

This sequence joins TRBV5-1 and TRBJ1-1, with 9 positions matching TRBD1. This CDR3 comprises 18 residues. V gave up 1 base and J gave up 4 bases; unmatched junction bases: 14. Per germline, CDR1 SGHRS and CDR2 YFSETQ. CDR3: CASSLRTIRQGVGTEAFF. In DNA, the CDR3 is TGCGCCAGCAGCTTGCGAACGATCCGACAGGGGGTCGGCACTGAAGCTTTCTTT.

In this sample, this clone turned up once. This chain uses TRBV19 with TRBJ2-1; tentatively, D is TRBD1 (6 bases). CDR3 length equals 13 residues. CDR1 and CDR2 (germline): LNHDA, SQIVND (reference sequence). V was trimmed by 7 bases and J by 8 bases, leaving 15 bases between them. The CDR3 nucleotides read TGTGCCAGTACCGGGACATCGTTCTATGAGCAGTTCTTC. Amino acids: CASTGTSFYEQFF.

The CDR3 region is CASSQDSGYGQPQHF. Here the CDR3 DNA reads TGTGCCAGCAGCCAAGATTCAGGGTACGGTCAGCCCCAGCATTTT. The J gene is TRBJ1-5, the V gene TRBV4-2; weak D call: TRBD1 (5 bases). Germline CDR1 is LGHNA and CDR2 is YNFKEQ. The CDR3 loop spans 15 amino acids. Trimming pared 0 bases from V and 6 bases from J, leaving 12 bases between.

The rearrangement links TRBV7-2 to TRBJ2-3, with D perhaps matching TRBD2 (5 bases). The CDR3 has 15 amino acids. The germline gives CDR1 SGHTA, CDR2 FQGNSA. Trimming left V 2 bases short and J 5 bases short, with 14 bases between. CDR3 bases: TGTGCCAGCAGCTTAACTCCAGCGGCTGGAGATACGCAGTATTTT. Protein: CASSLTPAAGDTQYF. The complete variable domain, with remaining parts taken from reference TRBV7-2 and TRBJ2-3, reads GAGVSQSPSNKVTEKGKDVELRCDPISGHTALYWYRQSLGQGLEFLIYFQGNSAPDKSGLPSDRFSAERTGGSVSTLTIQRTQQEDSAVYLCASSLTPAAGDTQYFGPGTRLTVL.

The chain combines TRBV15 with TRBJ1-1; D gene uncertain. The germline gives CDR1 LNHNV, CDR2 YYDKDF (reference sequence). V was cut by 0 bases and J by 0 bases, with 5 bases left in between. The CDR3 spans 14 residues. Here the CDR3 reads CATSRDPMNTEAFF. The CDR3 DNA is TGTGCCACCAGCAGAGATCCCATGAACACTGAAGCTTTCTTT.

The rearrangement uses TRBV11-2 and TRBJ2-1; TRBD2 agrees at 8 bases. In germline, CDR1 is SGHAT, CDR2 FQNNGV. The CDR3 covers 17 residues. Trimming cost V 4 bases and J 0 bases; bases outside gene matches: 8. CDR3 sequence: CASSYRLAKSSYNEQFF. Here the CDR3 DNA reads TGTGCCAGCAGCTACCGACTAGCGAAGAGCTCCTACAATGAGCAGTTCTTC.

The rearrangement joins TRBV7-9 to TRBJ2-1; tentative D call: TRBD2 (6 bases). V lost 0 bases and J 11 bases, leaving 8 bases between the germline ends. This CDR3 contains 12 residues. CDR1 and CDR2 from the germline V gene are SEHNR and FQNEAQ (reference sequence). The CDR3 region has the DNA TGTGCCAGCAGCTTAGCGGGGGGAAAGCAGTTCTTC. As protein: CASSLAGGKQFF. Looking up the rest from reference TRBV7-9 and TRBJ2-1 gives the full variable domain: DTGVSQNPRHKITKRGQNVTFRCDPISEHNRLYWYRQTLGQGPEFLTYFQNEAQLEKSRLLSDRFSAERPKGSFSTLEIQRTEQGDSAMYLCASSLAGGKQFFGPGTRLTVL.

The chain uses TRBV5-1 and TRBJ1-4; 10 positions match TRBD1. From germline, CDR1 is SGHRS and CDR2 YFSETQ. After removal of 3 bases from V and 4 bases from J, the junction contained 9 bases not matched to a gene. This CDR3 is 17 amino acids long. The CDR3 loop reads CASSSGTGASYNEKLFF. CDR3 in DNA: TGCGCCAGCAGCTCCGGGACAGGGGCTTCGTATAATGAAAAACTGTTTTTT.

The V gene is TRBV5-6, the J gene TRBJ1-1, with TRBD1 matching 8 bases. Germline-derived CDR1 and CDR2 are SGHDT and YYEEEE. Trimming removed 3 bases from V and 7 bases from J; junction bases left unmatched: 8. There are 14 residues in the CDR3. This chain's CDR3 is CASSSTGAFGEAFF. The CDR3 DNA follows: TGTGCCAGCAGCTCGACAGGGGCATTCGGTGAAGCTTTCTTT.

J is TRBJ1-1 and V is TRBV12-3 or TRBV12-4; D is ambiguous. The CDR3 has 11 amino acids. V was pared by 5 bases and J by 3 bases, with 4 bases between. CDR3 DNA sequence: TGTGCCAGCAGTCCGGACACTGAAGCTTTCTTT. Translation gives CASSPDTEAFF.

The chain joins TRBV5-1 to TRBJ2-1; either TRBD1 or TRBD2 may fit D (5 bases each). The CDR3 consists of 16 residues. V dropped 0 bases and J dropped 6 bases, with 16 bases sitting between them. The germline CDR1 and CDR2 sequences are SGHRS and YFSETQ. CDR3 sequence: CASSLEGRDAGNEQFF. CDR3 sequence (DNA): TGCGCCAGCAGCTTGGAAGGCAGGGATGCGGGCAATGAGCAGTTCTTC.